The 26 T cell receptor beta chains listed next were all sequenced from one sample in a study of blood T cell repertoires in COVID-19. TCRdb's copy holds only in-frame clones and misses some; the assay was immunoSEQ multiplex PCR. The sample has roughly 100,000 clones, 89% seen once. Sequenced material: peripheral blood. These receptor sequences come from a woman of 80 years or more in a cohort sampled during active COVID-19.

The gene calls are TRBV7-9 and TRBJ1-5; D gene unclear. In germline, CDR1 is SEHNR, CDR2 FQNEAQ (reference sequence). The V end was cut by 4 bases, the J end by 6 bases, with 10 bases between. The CDR3 spans 13 residues. In DNA form, the CDR3 reads TGTGCCAGCAGCTCAGGCCAGAGTCAGCCCCAGCATTTT. Protein product: CASSSGQSQPQHF.

The chain joins TRBV5-1 to TRBJ2-2, with 8 bases fitting TRBD2. V dropped 5 bases and J dropped 1; count of bases not matched to a gene: 7. The CDR3 runs 16 residues. Germline CDR1 reads SGHRS; CDR2 reads YFSETQ. This chain's CDR3 is CASREAGALNTGELFF. CDR3 nucleotides: TGCGCCAGCAGGGAAGCGGGGGCCCTGAACACCGGGGAGCTGTTTTTT.

The rearrangement joins TRBV7-9 to TRBJ1-1; 7 nucleotides align to TRBD1. With 7 bases clipped from V and 2 bases from J, the junction kept 7 bases outside the gene matches. Germline lookup yields CDR1 SEHNR and CDR2 FQNEAQ (reference sequence). This CDR3 has 14 amino acids. In nucleotides, the CDR3 is TGTGCCAGCACCACACAGGGGATTAACACTGAAGCTTTCTTT. This codes for CASTTQGINTEAFF.

The chain uses TRBV7-9 and TRBJ2-1; 12 bases are a match to TRBD1. V dropped 5 bases and J dropped 5; count of bases not matched to a gene: 7. The germline V gene has CDR1 SEHNR and CDR2 FQNEAQ (reference sequence). The CDR3 loop spans 16 amino acids. The CDR3 is CASSRGTGGPNNEQFF. The CDR3 region has the DNA TGTGCCAGCAGCCGTGGGACAGGGGGCCCTAACAATGAGCAGTTCTTC.

The chain employs TRBV28 and TRBJ2-1; 7 bases match TRBD2. Germline V CDR1 and CDR2: MDHEN, SYDVKM. This CDR3 region has 15 residues. The ends lost 2 bases at V and 5 bases at J; junction bases unmatched: 6. This CDR3 is CASSLSPLANNEQFF. CDR3 coding DNA: TGTGCCAGCAGTTTAAGCCCACTAGCGAACAATGAGCAGTTCTTC.

V is TRBV4-1 and J is TRBJ2-1, with 8 bases that match TRBD2. The germline gives CDR1 MGHRA, CDR2 YSYEKL. This CDR3 has 17 residues. Germline trimming cut 1 base from V and 8 bases from J; bases unmatched to any gene: 13. CDR3 in amino acids: CASSQGGGTRGRDEQFF. As DNA, the CDR3 is TGCGCCAGCAGCCAAGGAGGCGGGACTAGGGGCCGGGATGAGCAGTTCTTC.

This chain links TRBV9 with TRBJ1-2; D is perhaps TRBD1 (6 bases). Looked up from germline, CDR1 is SGDLS and CDR2 is YYNGEE. This CDR3 spans 14 amino acids. V gave up 3 bases and J gave up 4 bases, with 13 bases separating them. In DNA form, the CDR3 reads TGTGCCAGCAGCGCACGACAGGATGGCTATGGCTACACCTTC. Amino acids: CASSARQDGYGYTF. The variable domain in full, with the rest retrieved from reference TRBV9 and TRBJ1-2, is DSGVTQTPKHLITATGQRVTLRCSPRSGDLSVYWYQQSLDQGLQFLIQYYNGEERAKGNILERFSAQQFPDLHSELNLSSLELGDSALYFCASSARQDGYGYTFGSGTRLTVV.

The CDR3 region has the DNA TGTGCCAGCAGCTTGAGTTACAATCAGCCCCAGCATTTT. Its protein product is CASSLSYNQPQHF. This chain links TRBV7-2 with TRBJ1-5, with unresolved D. V lost 3 bases, J lost 3 bases, and 6 bases lay in between. The germline V gene encodes CDR1 SGHTA and CDR2 FQGNSA. The CDR3 consists of 13 residues.

The gene calls are TRBV2 and TRBJ2-7; the D gene is possibly TRBD2 (5 bases). The CDR3 loop spans 14 amino acids. Trimming removed 3 bases from V and 1 base from J, with 10 bases in between. CDR1 SNHLY and CDR2 FYNNEI come from the germline V gene. CDR3 sequence: CASSEGGLSYEQYF. The CDR3 nucleotides are TGTGCCAGCAGTGAGGGTGGACTTTCCTACGAGCAGTACTTC.

CDR3 DNA sequence: TGTGCCAGCAGCCAAGAAGCGGGCCCACAAGAGACCCAGTACTTC. Protein sequence: CASSQEAGPQETQYF. This chain connects TRBV4-2 to TRBJ2-5; D might be TRBD2 (6 bases). CDR1 and CDR2 from the germline V gene are LGHNA and YNFKEQ. The CDR3 has 15 residues. V was pared by 0 bases and J by 2 bases, with 10 bases between.

The gene calls are TRBV7-8 and TRBJ2-1; no reliable D call. The CDR3 contains 15 residues. Germline CDR1 is SGHVS and CDR2 is FQNEAQ. Trimming removed 0 bases from V and 5 bases from J, with 11 bases in between. The CDR3 is CASSLAQILHNEQFF. The CDR3 bases are TGTGCCAGCAGCTTAGCGCAGATTTTGCACAATGAGCAGTTCTTC.

The chain joins TRBV2 to TRBJ2-3, with 7 bases matching TRBD1. Looked up from germline, CDR1 is SNHLY and CDR2 is FYNNEI. The CDR3 spans 15 residues. The V and J ends lost 0 bases and 5 bases, in that order; junction bases with no gene match: 5. CDR3 coding DNA: TGTGCCAGCAGTGAAGCTGCGCAGGGGGTAGATACGCAGTATTTT. Encoded protein: CASSEAAQGVDTQYF.

The chain recombines TRBV10-3 with TRBJ2-3, with 10 bases identical to TRBD2. Germline V gives CDR1 ENHRY, CDR2 SYGVKD. The CDR3 consists of 16 residues. V trimming: 5 bases; J trimming: 6 bases; junction bases outside the gene matches: 11. CDR3 in DNA: TGTGCCATCAGTCCCTTAGCGGGGGGCACCGCGGATACGCAGTATTTT. Translating gives CAISPLAGGTADTQYF.

This rearrangement joins TRBV11-2 to TRBJ1-5; 7 nucleotides agree with TRBD1. Germline CDR1 is SGHAT and CDR2 is FQNNGV. The trim removed 1 base at V and 6 bases at J, leaving 6 bases unmatched. This CDR3 is 15 amino acids long. This chain's CDR3 is CASSLATGSGQPQHF. The CDR3 nucleotides are TGTGCCAGCAGCTTAGCGACAGGGTCAGGTCAGCCCCAGCATTTT.

This chain links TRBV2 with TRBJ1-2, with D possibly TRBD1 on 5 matching bases. The germline V gene has CDR1 SNHLY and CDR2 FYNNEI. This CDR3 comprises 15 residues. The V end lost 0 bases, the J end lost 8 bases, and 16 bases lay between the germline ends. CDR3 protein: CASSEAQGAHAGYTF. The CDR3 nucleotides are TGTGCCAGCAGTGAAGCGCAAGGGGCCCATGCAGGCTACACCTTC.

The chain uses TRBV5-4 and TRBJ2-3, with 8 bases fitting TRBD2. Germline CDR1 is SGHNT and CDR2 is YYREEE (reference sequence). This CDR3 has 15 residues. V shed 0 bases, J shed 2 bases, and the junction held 2 bases outside the gene matches. The CDR3 region is CASSLGAGVTDTQYF. CDR3 in DNA: TGTGCCAGCAGCTTGGGAGCGGGAGTCACAGATACGCAGTATTTT.

The chain uses TRBV10-2 and TRBJ2-1, with a weak D call TRBD2 (6 bases). Germline loops: CDR1 WSHSY, CDR2 SAAADI. Trimming left V 2 bases short and J 9 bases short, with 11 bases between. This CDR3 has 13 amino acids. DNA for the CDR3: TGCGCCAGCAGTGAGGAGACTAGAACTGAGCAGTTCTTC. Amino acid sequence: CASSEETRTEQFF.

Remarks on this clone: This same CDR3 is encoded by further DNA sequences in the sample. DNA of the CDR3: TGTGCCAGCTCACCTAGCCTTGGGGAGCAGTACTTC. Its protein is CASSPSLGEQYF. The chain has TRBV18 and TRBJ2-7; D is ambiguous. Germline values: CDR1 KGHSH, CDR2 LQKENI. The CDR3 extends over 12 amino acids. V was trimmed by 3 bases and J by 7 bases, leaving 10 bases between them.

The chain employs TRBV7-2 and TRBJ1-5, with D uncertain. Germline V gene data show CDR1 as SGHTA and CDR2 as FQGNSA. The V gene lost 5 bases and the J gene lost 2 bases, with 13 bases spanning the gap. The CDR3 is made up of 15 amino acids. CDR3 coding DNA: TGTGCCAGCAGCATGGGGAGGGAGGGCAATCAGCCCCAGCATTTT. Translation: CASSMGREGNQPQHF.

This clone was counted once. This rearrangement joins TRBV19 to TRBJ2-1; D remains ambiguous. The V end was cut by 4 bases, the J end by 1 base, with 5 bases between. Germline-derived CDR1 and CDR2 are LNHDA and SQIVND (reference sequence). The CDR3 runs 13 residues. CDR3 sequence (DNA): TGTGCCAGTAGTACTATTTCCTACAATGAGCAGTTCTTC. It is translated as CASSTISYNEQFF.

The chain uses TRBV15 and TRBJ1-5, with D uncertain. This CDR3 contains 15 residues. Trimming removed 0 bases from V and 3 bases from J, with 9 bases in between. Germline CDR1 is LNHNV and CDR2 is YYDKDF (reference sequence). For the CDR3, the DNA is TGTGCCACCAGCAGAGATAGTCTGAACAATCAGCCCCAGCATTTT. Protein product: CATSRDSLNNQPQHF.

Remarks on this clone: Other DNA sequences of this sample code for an identical CDR3. The rearrangement links TRBV5-1 to TRBJ2-1, with a tentative D call TRBD1 (5 bases). CDR3 length equals 12 residues. The germline CDR1 and CDR2 sequences are SGHRS and YFSETQ. Trimming removed 3 bases from V and 7 bases from J, with 8 bases in between. The CDR3, as DNA: TGCGCCAGCAGCTCCCAGGGTAATGAGCAGTTCTTC. It codes for CASSSQGNEQFF.

The chain links TRBV11-3 to TRBJ2-1; 7 nucleotides agree with TRBD2. J gave up 6 bases and V 5 bases, and 19 bases lay outside the gene matches. The CDR3 totals 18 residues. Germline loops: CDR1 SGHNT, CDR2 YENEEA. DNA for the CDR3: TGTGCCAGCAGCGCACAACAACTAAAGGGGAGGGAGGGCAATGAGCAGTTCTTC. It specifies CASSAQQLKGREGNEQFF.

The chain joins TRBV11-3 to TRBJ2-1; TRBD2 matches at 10 bases. Germline loops: CDR1 SGHNT, CDR2 YENEEA. The junction had 2 bases not matched to a gene; V was cut back by 3 bases and J by 9 bases. There are 13 residues in the CDR3. The CDR3 nucleotides are TGTGCCAGCAGCTTGGAGCGGGGGGGTGAGCAGTTCTTC. This translates into CASSLERGGEQFF.

The rearrangement links TRBV30 to TRBJ2-1, with TRBD2 matching 7 bases. Germline CDR1 GTSNPN, CDR2 SVGIG (reference sequence). This CDR3 is 14 amino acids long. Trimming took 0 bases from V and 4 from J; bases not matched to a gene: 3. This CDR3 is CAWSVLSGYNEQFF. The CDR3 region has the DNA TGTGCCTGGAGTGTACTTAGCGGGTACAATGAGCAGTTCTTC.

The genes are TRBV6-5 and TRBJ2-1; 7 bases are a match to TRBD2. The length of the CDR3 is 14 residues. The germline gives CDR1 MNHEY, CDR2 SVGAGI. V shed 6 bases, J shed 4 bases, and the junction held 6 bases outside the gene matches. The CDR3 region has the DNA TGTGCCAGCAGACCGGGAGGCTGGTACAATGAGCAGTTCTTC. It is translated as CASRPGGWYNEQFF.